The count of the clone carrying this T cell receptor beta chain is one. These data originate in a study of blood T cell repertoires in COVID-19. About the study: Sources were T cells, B-cell-depleted T cells, or PBMCs; the material itself was cDNA or gDNA.

In the authors' methods: Amplification of reference gene primers was used by the study to estimate nucleated cell counts. TCRdb keeps only in-frame clones here, not all; method: immunoSEQ multiplex PCR. V, J and clone size were drawn from that table, and D and trimming were deduced from the DNA. The sample gives under 350,000 clones, around nine tenths of which show up once; about 4.6% is in the top ten. This CDR3 has 12 residues. Germline CDR1 is SNHLY and CDR2 is FYNNEI. Trimming took 11 bases from V and 3 from J; bases not matched to a gene: 6. The J gene is TRBJ2-7, the V gene TRBV2; 8 nucleotides align to TRBD2. The sequencing sample was made of peripheral blood. The TCR comes from a man aged 35-49 years with acute or convalescent COVID-19. The CDR3 nucleotides are TGTGCCGGCGGGAGGCGTTTCTACGAGCAGTACTTC. Amino acids: CAGGRRFYEQYF.